A selection of T cell receptor beta chains follows, all from one sample in a study of blood T cells in healthy people across ages. TCRdb passed the 5' RACE reads through MiXCR, listing each CDR3 protein once. This table holds over 700,000 distinct CDR3 sequences, roughly 50% found once. The specimen sequenced was blood. These receptors all come from a man older than 75 in good health. CDR3s include the opening cysteine and the closing phenylalanine or tryptophan. A D gene is named only where the DNA matches it firmly. Not all rows give a size; the values are once, few, many and, for expanded clones, a class.

>.|TRBV5-1|TRBJ2-3|.
TGCGCCAGCAGCGTGGTGCAGGCTAGCACAGATACGCAGTATTTT
CASSVVQASTDTQYF
>.|TRBV10-3|TRBJ2-7|few
TGTGCCATCAGTGGGCTAGCTCCTAGCTCCTACGAGCAGTACTTC
CAISGLAPSSYEQYF
>TRBD1|TRBV7-2|TRBJ1-2|few
TGTGCCAGCAGCCTAATGCAGGGGGGAGGCTATGGCTACACCTTC
CASSLMQGGGYGYTF
>TRBD2|TRBV2|TRBJ2-5|.
TGTGCCTGGGGACTAGCGGACCAAGAGACCCAGTACTTC
CAWGLADQETQYF
>.|TRBV7-2|TRBJ1-1|.
TGTGCCAGCAGCTTAATCCCAGGGTTGACTGAAGCTTTCTTT
CASSLIPGLTEAFF
>.|TRBV9|TRBJ2-6|few
TGTGCCAGCAGCTTATCCCGGGCTGGGGCCAACGTCCTGACTTTC
CASSLSRAGANVLTF
>TRBD1|TRBV7-6|TRBJ1-1|.
TGTGCCAGCAGCTTAGGACCGGGACAGTTGAACACTGAAGCTTTCTTT
CASSLGPGQLNTEAFF
>.|TRBV7-9|TRBJ1-4|.
TGTGCCAGCAGCTTAGTACAGTATAATGGAAAACTGTTTTTT
CASSLVQYNGKLFF
>.|TRBV6-6|TRBJ1-4|.
TGTGCCAGCAGTTACCTCGGGACATCCAATGAAAAACTGTTTTTT
CASSYLGTSNEKLFF
>TRBD2|TRBV4-1|TRBJ2-3|.
TGCGCCAGCGGCCACGGGACTAGCGGGAGTGGAGGGGGATACGCGTATTTT
CASGHGTSGSGGGYAYF
>.|TRBV3-1|TRBJ1-4|.
TGTGCCAGCAGCCTAGGGAGGGGAGGTGCCAATGAAAAACTGTTTTTT
CASSLGRGGANEKLFF
>.|TRBV11-3|TRBJ2-7|.
TGTGCCAGCAGCCACCGTAGGTCTGCGAATGAGCAGTACTTC
CASSHRRSANEQYF
>TRBD2|TRBV24-1|TRBJ2-1|.
TGTGCCACCAGTGATTTGGGGCGGGAGTCCTACAATGAGCAGTTCTTC
CATSDLGRESYNEQFF
>.|TRBV25-1|TRBJ2-1|.
TGTGCCAGCAGTGAATACAGGGACCCCCCCAATGAGCAGTTCTTC
CASSEYRDPPNEQFF
>.|TRBV7-9|TRBJ1-4|few
TGTGCCAGCAGCTTAGATCGAGGCAGGGTGAATGAAAAACTGTTTTTT
CASSLDRGRVNEKLFF
>.|TRBV10-3|TRBJ2-1|few
TGTGCCATCAGTGAAGTGCAATCCAACTACAATGAGCAGTTCTTC
CAISEVQSNYNEQFF